These 23 T cell receptor beta chains were all obtained from the same sample, sequenced in a study of T cells in Graves' hyperthyroidism and ophthalmopathy. TCR beta CDR3 regions were amplified from RNA. The primer set for the first-round RT-PCR of the TCR CDR3 was HTBI. TCRdb reprocessed the multiplex PCR reads with MiXCR, giving one entry per CDR3 protein. This sample carries roughly 840,000 distinct CDR3 sequences, 35% to 40% of them seen once, and the ten largest clones take over 8%. Source material: blood. These receptors all come from a man younger than 35 with Graves' hyperthyroidism.

The genes are TRBV20-1 and TRBJ2-7; 9 bases are shared with TRBD1. CDR3 size: 13 residues. The germline V gene encodes CDR1 DFQATT and CDR2 SNEGSKA (reference sequence). The J segment lost 3 bases and the V segment lost 6 bases, leaving 6 bases of the junction unmatched. The CDR3 protein is CSARTGDSYEQYF. The CDR3 coding sequence is TGCAGTGCCCGGACAGGGGATAGCTACGAGCAGTACTTC.

In this sample, this clonotype turned up many times. This sequence joins TRBV25-1 and TRBJ1-2; D remains ambiguous. This CDR3 contains 15 residues. In germline, CDR1 is MGHDK, CDR2 SYGVNS. Trimming left V 7 bases short and J 0 bases short, with 15 bases between. The CDR3 region has the DNA TGTGCCAGCATTGAGCAAATCACTACTAACTATGGCTACACCTTC. It specifies CASIEQITTNYGYTF.

This clonotype was counted many times. The chain carries TRBV29-1 and TRBJ1-2; TRBD1 matches at 7 bases. Germline CDR1 and CDR2: SQVTM and ANQGSEA. V was clipped by 7 bases and J by 6 bases; unmatched bases: 5. The CDR3 has 11 amino acids. The CDR3 region has the DNA TGCAGCGACTGGACAGGTGATGGCTACACCTTC. Encoded protein: CSDWTGDGYTF. Variable domain in full (rest from reference TRBV29-1 and TRBJ1-2): SAVISQKPSRDICQRGTSLTIQCQVDSQVTMMFWYRQQPGQSLTLIATANQGSEATYESGFVIDKFPISRPNLTFSTLTVSNMSPEDSSIYLCSDWTGDGYTFGSGTRLTVV.

This clonotype occurred many times. CDR3 protein: CSAREETYEQYF. The CDR3 DNA reads as TGCAGTGCTAGGGAGGAGACCTACGAGCAGTACTTC. The rearrangement joins TRBV20-1 to TRBJ2-7; D perhaps matches TRBD2 (5 bases). With 3 bases removed from V and 2 bases from J, the gap between germline ends came to 8 bases. The CDR3 spans 12 residues. Germline CDR1 reads DFQATT; CDR2 reads SNEGSKA (reference sequence).

This clonotype was detected ten times or more. The chain combines TRBV7-9 with TRBJ2-7; 10 bases map to TRBD1. The ends lost 5 bases at V and 3 bases at J; junction bases unmatched: 7. Germline CDR1 reads SEHNR; CDR2 reads FQNEAQ (reference sequence). The CDR3 consists of 15 residues. CDR3 sequence reads: CASSPDGTGVYEQYF. The CDR3 DNA reads TGTGCCAGCAGCCCGGACGGGACAGGGGTCTACGAGCAGTACTTC.

This chain connects TRBV7-9 to TRBJ2-7; no clear D. CDR3 length equals 14 residues. Germline CDR1 SEHNR, CDR2 FQNEAQ (reference sequence). V lost 2 bases and J 2 bases, leaving 10 bases between the germline ends. CDR3 loop: CASSLNPAPYEQYF. The CDR3 DNA reads as TGTGCCAGCAGCTTAAACCCTGCGCCCTACGAGCAGTACTTC. The variable domain in full, with the rest retrieved from reference TRBV7-9 and TRBJ2-7, is DTGVSQNPRHKITKRGQNVTFRCDPISEHNRLYWYRQTLGQGPEFLTYFQNEAQLEKSRLLSDRFSAERPKGSFSTLEIQRTEQGDSAMYLCASSLNPAPYEQYFGPGTRLTVT.

The chain is built from TRBV10-3 and TRBJ1-5; no firm D call. The CDR3 runs 15 residues. Germline CDR1 ENHRY, CDR2 SYGVKD. Trimming pared 4 bases from V and 7 bases from J, leaving 17 bases between. The CDR3 sequence is CAISAQPGLGQPQHF. DNA of the CDR3: TGTGCCATCAGTGCTCAGCCTGGGTTGGGGCAGCCCCAGCATTTT.

There are many counts of this clonotype. V usage is TRBV7-9 and J usage is TRBJ2-7; no definite D call. The CDR3 is made up of 15 amino acids. The V gene lost 1 base and the J gene lost 6 bases, with 16 bases spanning the gap. Germline V gives CDR1 SEHNR, CDR2 FQNEAQ (reference sequence). The DNA for the CDR3 is TGTGCCAGCAGCTTAGTGGGCGGACCGGGCTCCGAGCAGTACTTC. This gives the protein CASSLVGGPGSEQYF.

Regarding this clonotype: No DNA is shown, since the ends of the CDR3 on it are uncertain; the CDR3 is the one TCRdb lists. The V gene is TRBV29-1, the J gene TRBJ2-2; TRBD2, the table's D call, lacks a check against the DNA. The CDR3 is 21 amino acids long, termini counted. Germline V gene sequence: CDR1 SQVTM, CDR2 ANQGSEA. The CDR3 region is CSVVSGSNYEQYFGPGGELFF.

This clonotype was recorded a few times. The chain uses TRBV15 and TRBJ1-3; tentatively, D is TRBD1 (6 bases). The CDR3 totals 14 residues. V was trimmed by 3 bases and J by 3 bases, leaving 9 bases between them. Per the germline V gene, CDR1 is LNHNV and CDR2 is YYDKDF (reference sequence). The CDR3 DNA is TGTGCCACCAGCAGTGCAGGGGTTGGAAACACCATATATTTT. Translated, it gives CATSSAGVGNTIYF.

The chain recombines TRBV20-1 with TRBJ2-5, with 8 bases that match TRBD2. Per the germline V gene, CDR1 is DFQATT and CDR2 is SNEGSKA (reference sequence). The CDR3 extends over 14 amino acids. Trimming took 5 bases from V and 4 from J; bases not matched to a gene: 9. CDR3 coding DNA: TGCAGTGCTTTTGGGGGTGCGGGGGGAGAGACCCAGTACTTC. It is translated as CSAFGGAGGETQYF.

This clonotype was seen a handful of times. The chain combines TRBV19 with TRBJ1-6; 7 bases map to TRBD1. Germline V gene data show CDR1 as LNHDA and CDR2 as SQIVND (reference sequence). CDR3 size: 16 residues. The J segment lost 7 bases and the V segment lost 6 bases, leaving 12 bases of the junction unmatched. Written as DNA, the CDR3 is TGTGCCAGTAGACCTCCGACAGGGCAGTGGAATTCACCCCTCCACTTT. Translated: CASRPPTGQWNSPLHF.

The chain links TRBV19 to TRBJ1-4; the D is unclear. The germline gives CDR1 LNHDA, CDR2 SQIVND (reference sequence). V lost 9 bases and J 13 bases, leaving 9 bases between the germline ends. The CDR3 contains 9 residues. DNA for the CDR3: TGTGCCAGAGGCGGTGGACTGTTTTTT. Its protein product is CARGGGLFF.

V is TRBV6-5 and J is TRBJ1-4; no reliable D call. Germline CDR1 is MNHEY and CDR2 is SVGAGI. V gave up 8 bases and J gave up 3 bases, with 16 bases separating them. CDR3 length: 15 residues. The CDR3 here is CASGLGGEPNEKLFF. In nucleotides, the CDR3 is TGTGCCAGCGGTCTAGGTGGGGAACCTAATGAAAAACTGTTTTTT.

This clonotype was counted only a few times. V is TRBV4-3 and J is TRBJ2-7, with D possibly matching TRBD2 (5 bases). The CDR3 covers 15 residues. Germline values: CDR1 LGHNA, CDR2 YSLEER. V was cut by 1 base and J by 4 bases, with 14 bases left in between. CDR3 nucleotide sequence: TGCGCCAGCAGCCAAGTGCCTAGCCCTTCATACGAGCAGTACTTC. Its translation: CASSQVPSPSYEQYF.

At least ten counts were recorded for this clonotype. The V gene is TRBV19, the J gene TRBJ1-2, with D unresolved. V gave up 9 bases and J gave up 6 bases, with 20 bases separating them. This CDR3 has 14 amino acids. The V gene's germline CDR1 is LNHDA and CDR2 SQIVND (reference sequence). CDR3 bases: TGTGCCAGCCTCGCGGTACCCGGGCAAGATGGCTACACCTTC. Protein product: CASLAVPGQDGYTF.

In its sample, this clonotype was seen many times. The chain links TRBV7-9 to TRBJ2-7; 8 positions match TRBD1. Looked up from germline, CDR1 is SEHNR and CDR2 is FQNEAQ (reference sequence). This CDR3 contains 15 residues. The junction had 12 bases not matched to a gene; V was cut back by 6 bases and J by 5 bases. The CDR3 loop reads CASRNGRTGQDEQYF. Here the CDR3 DNA reads TGTGCCAGCAGGAACGGTCGGACAGGGCAGGACGAGCAGTACTTC.

V gene TRBV9 combines with J gene TRBJ2-7; no firm D call. V was shortened by 0 bases and J by 0 bases, with 7 bases between the two germline ends. The CDR3 is 14 amino acids. Germline V gene sequence: CDR1 SGDLS, CDR2 YYNGEE. This chain's CDR3 is CASSVDASSYEQYF. The CDR3, as DNA: TGTGCCAGCAGCGTAGACGCCAGCTCCTACGAGCAGTACTTC.

This sequence joins TRBV6-1 and TRBJ2-5, with 9 bases aligning to TRBD1. The length of the CDR3 is 12 residues. The J segment lost 13 bases and the V segment lost 2 bases, leaving 5 bases of the junction unmatched. CDR1 is MNHNS, CDR2 SASEGT, per germline. The CDR3 bases are TGTGCCAGCAGTGAACCAACAGGGGGCTCGTACTTC. Translation: CASSEPTGGSYF.

The chain is built from TRBV24-1 and TRBJ1-2; a weak D match, TRBD1 (5 bases). CDR3 length: 12 amino acids. Deletions cut 9 bases from V and 8 bases from J, with 15 bases between. CDR1 and CDR2 (germline): KGHDR, SFDVKD. CDR3 sequence (DNA): TGTGCCACCCAATCCCCGGGGCGAGGCTACACCTTC. Translation: CATQSPGRGYTF.

The V call is TRBV4-1, the J call TRBJ1-1; 12 bases are shared with TRBD1. Looked up from germline, CDR1 is MGHRA and CDR2 is YSYEKL. The CDR3 spans 15 residues. Germline trimming cut 0 bases from V and 10 bases from J; bases unmatched to any gene: 6. As DNA, the CDR3 is TGCGCCAGCAGCCAAGAGCCGGGACAGGGGGCATCAGCTTTCTTT. Amino acid sequence: CASSQEPGQGASAFF.

Many counts were recorded for this clonotype. The chain's CDR3 is CSARAGHSYEQYF. DNA for the CDR3: TGCAGTGCTAGAGCTGGCCACTCCTACGAGCAGTACTTC. The chain couples TRBV20-1 to TRBJ2-7; D not resolved. Trimming stripped 1 base from V and 0 bases from J, with 7 bases between. CDR1 and CDR2 (germline): DFQATT, SNEGSKA (reference sequence). The CDR3 runs to 13 residues.

This clonotype showed up just a few times. The chain employs TRBV12-3 or TRBV12-4 and TRBJ1-1; D uncertain. The CDR3 totals 13 residues. Trimming pared 7 bases from V and 1 base from J, leaving 10 bases between. CDR3 region: CASTLTENTEAFF. As DNA, the CDR3 is TGTGCCAGCACCCTAACTGAGAACACTGAAGCTTTCTTT.